These 2 T cell receptor beta chains were all obtained from the same sample, sequenced in a study of identical twins. TCRdb re-called the 5' RACE reads with MiXCR, one entry per CDR3 protein. The data contain 1.5 million to 2 million distinct CDR3 sequences, less than 40% of them singletons. The sequenced sample consisted of cord blood. These receptors were taken from a newborn girl in good health.

This clonotype was seen more than once but under ten times. The chain is built from TRBV7-8 and TRBJ1-2; TRBD1 might be the D (5 bases). With 3 bases removed from V and 1 base from J, the gap between germline ends came to 15 bases. The CDR3 covers 16 residues. CDR1 SGHVS and CDR2 FQNEAQ come from the germline V gene. CDR3: CASSFFGSGLNYGYTF. As DNA, the CDR3 is TGTGCCAGCAGCTTCTTTGGATCAGGGCTTAACTATGGCTACACCTTC. The variable domain in full, with the rest retrieved from reference TRBV7-8 and TRBJ1-2, is GAGVSQSPRYKVAKRGQDVALRCDPISGHVSLFWYQQALGQGPEFLTYFQNEAQLDKSGLPSDRFFAERPEGSVSTLKIQRTQQEDSAVYLCASSFFGSGLNYGYTFGSGTRLTVV.

This chain connects TRBV20-1 to TRBJ1-4; D is unresolved. CDR1 and CDR2 from the germline V gene are DFQATT and SNEGSKA (reference sequence). The CDR3 consists of 14 residues. V gave up 5 bases and J gave up 5 bases, with 15 bases separating them. CDR3 region: CSASRGRWNEKLFF. DNA of the CDR3: TGCAGTGCTTCCCGAGGGAGGTGGAATGAAAAACTGTTTTTT.